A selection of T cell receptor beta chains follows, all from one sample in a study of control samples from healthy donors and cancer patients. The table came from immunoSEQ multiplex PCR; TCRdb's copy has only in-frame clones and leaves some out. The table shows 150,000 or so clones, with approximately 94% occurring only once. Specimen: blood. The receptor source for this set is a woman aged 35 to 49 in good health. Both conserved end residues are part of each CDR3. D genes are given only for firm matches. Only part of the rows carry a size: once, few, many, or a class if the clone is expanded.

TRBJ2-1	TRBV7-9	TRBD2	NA	TGTGCCAGCAGCTTACCACTAGCGTTCAACTACAATGAGCAGTTCTTC	CASSLPLAFNYNEQFF
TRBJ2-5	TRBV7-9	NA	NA	TGTGCCAGCAGCATAGGAGTTCGGTCAGAGACCCAGTACTTC	CASSIGVRSETQYF
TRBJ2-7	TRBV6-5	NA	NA	TGTGCCAGCAGTTACTCGGGGTCCTACGAGCAGTACTTC	CASSYSGSYEQYF
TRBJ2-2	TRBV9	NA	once	TGTGCCAGCAGCTTTCCCGGGACACTTAACACCGGGGAGCTGTTTTTT	CASSFPGTLNTGELFF
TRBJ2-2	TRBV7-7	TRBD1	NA	TGTGCCAGCAGCTTAGGAGGACAGGGAGTCCCCGGGGAGCTGTTTTTT	CASSLGGQGVPGELFF
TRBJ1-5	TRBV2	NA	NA	TGTGCCAGCAGTGCAGGACAGAGGACATTGCAGCCCCAGCATTTT	CASSAGQRTLQPQHF
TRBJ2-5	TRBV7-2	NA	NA	TGTGCCAGCAGCTTAGCCCCAGCAGGACAAGAGACCCAGTACTTC	CASSLAPAGQETQYF
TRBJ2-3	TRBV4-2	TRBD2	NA	TGTGCCAGCAGCCAAGCGAGGGGGCTAGCGGGGGGTTCGACAGATACGCAGTATTTT	CASSQARGLAGGSTDTQYF
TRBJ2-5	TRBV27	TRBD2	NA	TGTGCCAGCAGTTGGACTAGCGGAGAGACCCAGTACTTC	CASSWTSGETQYF
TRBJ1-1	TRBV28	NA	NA	TGTGCCAGCAGTACCGACACCCGGCGAGCTTTCTTT	CASSTDTRRAFF
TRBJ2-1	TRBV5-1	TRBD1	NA	TGCGCCAGCAGCTTGGACAGGGGCGGTAACTACAATGAGCAGTTCTTC	CASSLDRGGNYNEQFF
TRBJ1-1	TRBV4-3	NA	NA	TGCGCCAGCAGCCAAGTTCTGACAGGACACACTGAAGCTTTCTTT	CASSQVLTGHTEAFF
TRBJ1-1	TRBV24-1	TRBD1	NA	TGTGCCACCAGTGATCTCCGAGTGGACAGGGTCACTGAAGCTTTCTTT	CATSDLRVDRVTEAFF
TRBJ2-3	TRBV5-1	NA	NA	TGCGCCAGCAGCTTGCCCCTAGAGACCACAGATACGCAGTATTTT	CASSLPLETTDTQYF
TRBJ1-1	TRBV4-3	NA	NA	TGCGCCAGCAGCCACCTTGGACTGGGCACTGAAGCTTTCTTT	CASSHLGLGTEAFF
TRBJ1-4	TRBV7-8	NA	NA	TGTGCCAGCAGCGCAAGTCTGACAGGACAATCTATCGGTGAAAAACTGTTTTTT	CASSASLTGQSIGEKLFF
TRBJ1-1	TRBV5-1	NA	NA	TGCGCCAGCAGCGGCAACCGGGAGAGAGAAGCTTTCTTT	CASSGNREREAFF
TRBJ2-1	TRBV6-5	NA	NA	TGTGCCAGCAGTTATTTGGCCTCACCGGGACTTATTGAGCAGTTCTTC	CASSYLASPGLIEQFF
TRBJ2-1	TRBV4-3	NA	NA	TGCGCCAGCAGCCAAGACTACTACAACCGGAATGAGCAGTTCTTC	CASSQDYYNRNEQFF
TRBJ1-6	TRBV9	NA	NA	TGTGCCAGCAGCGTAGCTGGAACTAATAATTCACCCCTCCACTTT	CASSVAGTNNSPLHF
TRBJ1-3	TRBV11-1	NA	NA	TGTGCCAGCAGCAAAGACAGGCTACTTGGAAACACCATATATTTT	CASSKDRLLGNTIYF
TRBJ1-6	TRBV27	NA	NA	TGTGCCAGCAGTCCCGGGCAACCGGGGACCAATTCACCCCTCCACTTT	CASSPGQPGTNSPLHF
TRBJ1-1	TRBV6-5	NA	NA	TGTGCCAGCAGTTACTCGATGGGCGACACTGAAGCTTTCTTT	CASSYSMGDTEAFF
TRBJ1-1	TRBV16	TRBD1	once	TGTGCCAGCAGCCAAAGTTTGCAGGGGGCGAGTAAAGGGGGTGAAGCTTTCTTT	CASSQSLQGASKGGEAFF
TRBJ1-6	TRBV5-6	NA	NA	TGTGCCAGTAGCTTGGCGGACGAGGGACCTTACTATAATTCACCCCTCCACTTT	CASSLADEGPYYNSPLHF
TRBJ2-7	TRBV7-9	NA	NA	TGTGCCAGCAGCTTAGCAGCGGGCCAGATCTACGAGCAGTACTTC	CASSLAAGQIYEQYF
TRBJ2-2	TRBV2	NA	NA	TGTGCCAGCAGTGAACGGGCGTTAGGAGGCACCGGGGAGCTGTTTTTT	CASSERALGGTGELFF
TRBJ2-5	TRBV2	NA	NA	TGTGCCAGCAGTGCCTCGTCCGGGGAGACCCAGTACTTC	CASSASSGETQYF